This T cell receptor (beta chain) was obtained from a study of beta chain features in type 1 diabetes. Study summary: Examination covered 107,917,701 sorted cells spanning all samples.

Expressed TCRB transcripts were sequenced because the entire RNA isolate underwent reverse transcription. Sequencing used immunoSEQ multiplex PCR; TCRdb keeps in-frame clones, though not all of them. The data hold about 280,000 clones, with roughly 15% observed a single time. To note about this clone: Its antigen is as yet unknown.

General observations from the study: A moderate, significant TCRB CDR3 shortening appeared in type 1 diabetes across four CD4+ subsets.

CDR1 is GTSNPN, CDR2 SVGIG, per germline (reference sequence). The CDR3 is made up of 16 amino acids. Trimming shortened V by 3 bases and J by 0 bases, and 18 bases separated the two germline ends. The genes are TRBV30 and TRBJ2-7, with D possibly matching TRBD2 (6 bases). This sequence was found in a man aged 18 to 29 with type 1 diabetes. Sample: naive CD4+ T cells from blood. The DNA for the CDR3 is TGTGCCTGGAGGGCCGGTTTGGGGAGGAGCTCCTACGAGCAGTACTTC. Protein: CAWRAGLGRSSYEQYF.